The source of this T cell receptor (beta chain) is a study of OX40 agonist ivuxolimab in advanced cancers. Background on the study: Eligibility rules accepted prior anti-PD-1, anti-PD-L1 or anti-CTLA-4 therapy, and 30% to 40% had some.

Germline V gene lookup returns CDR1 SGDLS and CDR2 YYNGEE. The CDR3 is made up of 15 amino acids. V lost 0 bases and J lost 8; bases outside the gene matches: 5. Sequencing was performed with immunoSEQ multiplex PCR; in TCRdb, only in-frame clones are kept and a portion is missing. This sample has about 86,000 clones, with roughly 87% found just once. Sequencing was performed on CD4+ or CD8+ T cells sorted from blood, taken in a trial of the OX40 agonist ivuxolimab. This TCR came from an adult with an advanced solid tumor such as melanoma, head and neck, liver or kidney cancer. The genes are TRBV9 and TRBJ2-1; TRBD2 matches 10 bases. CDR3 nucleotides: TGTGCCAGCAGCGTAGTGGCTAGCGGGAGTGATGAGCAGTTCTTC. This sequence encodes CASSVVASGSDEQFF.